At least ten counts were recorded for the clone carrying this TCR beta chain. Germline CDR1 and CDR2: SGDLS and YYNGEE. This CDR3 spans 14 amino acids. The junction had 4 bases not matched to a gene; V was cut back by 4 bases and J by 3 bases. The table came from immunoSEQ multiplex PCR; TCRdb's copy has only in-frame clones and leaves some out. The sample has roughly 150,000 clones; roughly nine tenths are singletons. The data were taken from a study of control samples from healthy donors and cancer patients. The specimen was blood. The TCR originated in a man aged 25 to 40 in good health. The chain is built from TRBV9 and TRBJ1-5; 7 bases align to TRBD1. DNA for the CDR3: TGTGCCAGCAGCCATGGACAGGACAATCAGCCCCAGCATTTT. Translation gives CASSHGQDNQPQHF.